These T cell receptor beta chains were read from a single sample in a study of cytomegalovirus exposure and HLA in healthy donors. Produced via immunoSEQ multiplex PCR; TCRdb's table is partial and in-frame only. The table lists some 170,000 clones, around nine tenths of them singletons. Sequenced input: PBMCs. Receptors originate from a woman aged 18-29 years in good health and CMV-seronegative. Both conserved end residues are part of each CDR3. Fields, in order: D gene, J gene, clone size, V gene, CDR3 protein, CDR3 DNA. D genes are given only for firm matches. The listing skips clone size in some rows; elsewhere it reads once, few, many or a size class.

D gene: TRBD2; J gene: TRBJ2-7; clone size: .; V gene: TRBV5-1; CDR3 protein: CASSSLAGGPRYEQYF; CDR3 DNA: TGCGCCAGCAGCTCCCTAGCGGGGGGGCCGAGATACGAGCAGTACTTC
D gene: .; J gene: TRBJ1-5; clone size: .; V gene: TRBV5-1; CDR3 protein: CASSLGQLYPTALEPQHF; CDR3 DNA: TGCGCCAGCAGCTTAGGACAATTGTATCCAACTGCCCTCGAGCCCCAGCATTTT
D gene: .; J gene: TRBJ2-7; clone size: few; V gene: TRBV6-5; CDR3 protein: CASYRGAEYEQYF; CDR3 DNA: TGTGCCAGCTATCGGGGGGCGGAATACGAGCAGTACTTC
D gene: .; J gene: TRBJ1-1; clone size: .; V gene: TRBV18; CDR3 protein: CASSHTGNPTTEAFF; CDR3 DNA: TGTGCCAGCTCTCATACAGGGAACCCAACCACTGAAGCTTTCTTT
D gene: .; J gene: TRBJ1-2; clone size: .; V gene: TRBV2; CDR3 protein: CASSDLADNTNYGYTF; CDR3 DNA: TGTGCCAGCAGTGATTTGGCGGACAACACTAACTATGGCTACACCTTC
D gene: TRBD1; J gene: TRBJ1-1; clone size: .; V gene: TRBV6-1; CDR3 protein: CASSARNFGQGGRTNTEAFF; CDR3 DNA: TGTGCCAGCAGTGCCCGCAACTTCGGACAGGGCGGTAGAACGAACACTGAAGCTTTCTTT
D gene: .; J gene: TRBJ2-7; clone size: .; V gene: TRBV6-5; CDR3 protein: CASSFDRQRQYF; CDR3 DNA: TGTGCCAGCAGCTTCGACAGACAGAGACAGTACTTC
D gene: TRBD1; J gene: TRBJ1-3; clone size: once; V gene: TRBV5-1; CDR3 protein: CASSLYSGTDSGNTIYF; CDR3 DNA: TGCGCCAGCAGCCTATACTCCGGGACAGACTCTGGAAACACCATATATTTT
D gene: TRBD1; J gene: TRBJ1-1; clone size: .; V gene: TRBV2; CDR3 protein: CASRAQGKYTEAFF; CDR3 DNA: TGTGCCAGCAGGGCACAGGGGAAGTACACTGAAGCTTTCTTT
D gene: TRBD1; J gene: TRBJ1-3; clone size: .; V gene: TRBV18; CDR3 protein: CASCPGQGSSGNTIYF; CDR3 DNA: TGTGCCAGCTGCCCGGGACAGGGGAGCTCTGGAAACACCATATATTTT
D gene: TRBD1; J gene: TRBJ2-4; clone size: .; V gene: TRBV2; CDR3 protein: CASSGASGGIQYF; CDR3 DNA: TGTGCCAGCAGTGGCGCCTCAGGGGGCATTCAGTACTTC
D gene: .; J gene: TRBJ1-2; clone size: .; V gene: TRBV28; CDR3 protein: CASSLESLSRGILYGYTF; CDR3 DNA: TGTGCCAGCAGTTTAGAATCTTTATCTAGGGGGATACTCTATGGCTACACCTTC
D gene: .; J gene: TRBJ2-5; clone size: .; V gene: TRBV4-2; CDR3 protein: CASSQDRRPQYF; CDR3 DNA: TGTGCCAGCAGCCAAGATAGGCGGCCCCAGTACTTC
D gene: .; J gene: TRBJ2-3; clone size: .; V gene: TRBV5-1; CDR3 protein: CASSLLGATDTQYF; CDR3 DNA: TGCGCCAGCAGCTTGTTAGGGGCCACAGATACGCAGTATTTT
D gene: .; J gene: TRBJ2-3; clone size: .; V gene: TRBV6-1; CDR3 protein: CASSGAPEGGQPQYF; CDR3 DNA: TGTGCCAGCAGTGGAGCCCCAGAGGGGGGACAGCCCCAGTATTTT
D gene: TRBD2; J gene: TRBJ2-1; clone size: .; V gene: TRBV9; CDR3 protein: CASSPSIAGAYNEQFF; CDR3 DNA: TGTGCCAGCAGCCCCAGCATAGCGGGGGCCTACAATGAGCAGTTCTTC